The 30 T cell receptor beta chains in this list originate from one sample, sequenced in a study of cytomegalovirus exposure and HLA in healthy donors. 13 Jbeta primers and 60 Vbeta primers were used for the PCR. Here immunoSEQ multiplex PCR was the method, and the copy in TCRdb shows in-frame clones only, minus some. The profile shows approximately 110,000 clones, 78% of them singletons. The sample was PBMCs. These receptors were collected from a man aged 25-45 years in good health and CMV-seronegative.

This rearrangement joins TRBV5-4 to TRBJ2-7, with TRBD2 identical over 8 bases. Germline trimming cut 4 bases from V and 7 bases from J; bases unmatched to any gene: 13. Germline V gene sequence: CDR1 SGHNT, CDR2 YYREEE (reference sequence). This CDR3 comprises 15 residues. The CDR3 coding sequence is TGTGCCAGCAGCGGGGGGACTAGAGGGAAGACAGAGCAGTACTTC. Translating gives CASSGGTRGKTEQYF.

The CDR3: CASRGSDSYGYTF. Here the CDR3 DNA reads TGTGCCAGCAGGGGGTCGGACAGTTATGGCTACACCTTC. The chain uses TRBV6-5 and TRBJ1-2; weak D call: TRBD1 (6 bases). The germline V and J ends were trimmed by 6 bases and 5 bases, with 13 bases remaining between them. From germline, CDR1 is MNHEY and CDR2 SVGAGI. The CDR3 is 13 residues long.

The rearrangement joins TRBV27 to TRBJ1-2; 9 bases agree with TRBD1. Germline CDR1 MNHEY, CDR2 SMNVEV (reference sequence). V lost 5 bases and J lost 6; bases outside the gene matches: 7. This CDR3 has 14 residues. DNA of the CDR3: TGTGCCAGCAGTCCCGGGACAGGGAATCATGGCTACACCTTC. Translation gives CASSPGTGNHGYTF.

The chain couples TRBV15 to TRBJ2-4, with TRBD1 matching 7 bases. This CDR3 is 17 amino acids long. Unmatched junction bases numbered 10, after V lost 5 bases and J lost 0 bases. Germline V lookup: CDR1 LNHNV, CDR2 YYDKDF (reference sequence). CDR3 coding DNA: TGTGCCACCAGCGCCAGAACAGGGGATCTAGCCAAAAACATTCAGTACTTC. It specifies CATSARTGDLAKNIQYF.

This clone was recorded a few times. The V call is TRBV10-3, the J call TRBJ1-1; perhaps TRBD1 as D (6 bases). Germline assignment: CDR1 ENHRY and CDR2 SYGVKD. The CDR3 runs 16 residues. Trimming took 0 bases from V and 5 from J, leaving 16 bases between them. The CDR3 spells CAISESKAGASTEAFF. The CDR3 coding sequence is TGTGCCATCAGTGAGTCGAAGGCAGGGGCGAGTACTGAAGCTTTCTTT.

The chain employs TRBV5-8 and TRBJ2-7; 8 nucleotides line up with TRBD2. The CDR3 is made up of 14 amino acids. Germline CDR1 is SGHTS and CDR2 is YDEGEE. V shed 2 bases, J shed 4 bases, and the junction held 5 bases outside the gene matches. This CDR3 is CASSFRSGRYEQYF. CDR3 coding DNA: TGTGCCAGCAGCTTCCGCAGCGGGAGATACGAGCAGTACTTC.

The V call is TRBV29-1, the J call TRBJ1-4; the match to TRBD1 covers 9 bases. Trimming removed 6 bases from V and 7 bases from J; junction bases left unmatched: 6. This CDR3 spans 13 amino acids. CDR1 SQVTM and CDR2 ANQGSEA come from the germline V gene. The CDR3 nucleotides are TGCAGCGTCCTACAGGGGGCTGGTGAAAAACTGTTTTTT. Translated: CSVLQGAGEKLFF.

This rearrangement joins TRBV28 to TRBJ1-2; D is unresolved. Germline V gene data show CDR1 as MDHEN and CDR2 as SYDVKM. The CDR3 sequence is 16 residues long. Trimming took 5 bases from V and 2 from J, leaving 18 bases between them. CDR3 nucleotides: TGTGCCAGCAGTCCACCGGGGATGTCCGGGAACTATGGCTACACCTTC. This encodes CASSPPGMSGNYGYTF.

The chain links TRBV5-6 to TRBJ1-1, with D possibly matching TRBD1 (6 bases). CDR1 is SGHDT, CDR2 YYEEEE, per germline. The V gene lost 2 bases and the J gene lost 10 bases, with 12 bases spanning the gap. This CDR3 comprises 12 residues. Written as DNA, the CDR3 is TGTGCCAGCAGCTTCCCGACAGGTGGAGCTTTCTTT. It yields the protein CASSFPTGGAFF.

The rearrangement uses TRBV7-9 and TRBJ1-5; D is possibly TRBD1 (6 bases). The V gene's germline CDR1 is SEHNR and CDR2 FQNEAQ (reference sequence). V was cut by 5 bases and J by 4 bases, with 18 bases left in between. The CDR3 runs 16 residues. CDR3 DNA: TGTGCCAGCAGCACAACCGGGACATGGACAAATCAGCCCCAGCATTTT. Encoded protein: CASSTTGTWTNQPQHF.

This chain joins TRBV19 and TRBJ1-5; D remains unclear. The CDR3 has 13 amino acids. V was pared by 4 bases and J by 13 bases, with 17 bases between. Germline CDR1 reads LNHDA; CDR2 reads SQIVND (reference sequence). The CDR3 protein is CASSTGQSIFQHF. CDR3 nucleotide sequence: TGTGCCAGTAGTACTGGGCAGTCCATTTTTCAGCATTTT.

The rearrangement uses TRBV2 and TRBJ1-2; 7 nucleotides align to TRBD1. CDR1 SNHLY and CDR2 FYNNEI come from the germline V gene. There are 14 residues in the CDR3. Trimming took 5 bases from V and 3 from J; bases not matched to a gene: 6. CDR3 in DNA: TGTGCCAGCAGTATAAAAACAGGGGACTATGGCTACACCTTC. Translated: CASSIKTGDYGYTF.

The V call is TRBV2, the J call TRBJ2-1, with 9 bases that match TRBD1. The CDR3 spans 15 residues. V lost 6 bases to trimming and J lost 2 bases; unmatched junction nucleotides: 5. Looked up from germline, CDR1 is SNHLY and CDR2 is FYNNEI. The CDR3 bases are TGTGCCAGCAGCCGGGACAGGGAGACCTACAATGAGCAGTTCTTC. Translating it yields CASSRDRETYNEQFF.

The genes are TRBV2 and TRBJ2-5; TRBD1 matches at 7 bases. The J segment lost 2 bases and the V segment lost 6 bases, leaving 3 bases of the junction unmatched. This CDR3 contains 13 residues. In germline, CDR1 is SNHLY, CDR2 FYNNEI. The CDR3, as DNA: TGTGCCAGCAGGGCGGACAGGCAAGAGACCCAGTACTTC. Translated: CASRADRQETQYF. The whole variable domain, remainder taken from reference TRBV2 and TRBJ2-5, is EPEVTQTPSHQVTQMGQEVILRCVPISNHLYFYWYRQILGQKVEFLVSFYNNEISEKSEIFDDQFSVERPDGSNFTLKIRSTKLEDSAMYFCASRADRQETQYFGPGTRLLVL.

The J gene is TRBJ1-1, the V gene TRBV5-1; 8 nucleotides line up with TRBD1. Trimming cost V 6 bases and J 0 bases; bases outside gene matches: 10. Per the germline V gene, CDR1 is SGHRS and CDR2 is YFSETQ. This CDR3 comprises 16 residues. The CDR3 coding sequence is TGCGCCAGCAATATCTACGGGACAGGAATGAACACTGAAGCTTTCTTT. As protein: CASNIYGTGMNTEAFF.

The table lists this clone with a few counts. V and J are TRBV4-1 and TRBJ1-5, with D unresolved. V was clipped by 0 bases and J by 7 bases, with 13 bases between them. Germline CDR1 reads MGHRA; CDR2 reads YSYEKL. This CDR3 has 15 amino acids. The CDR3 here is CASSQDATNRQPQHF. The CDR3 bases are TGCGCCAGCAGCCAAGATGCCACCAATCGGCAGCCCCAGCATTTT.

V usage is TRBV4-1 and J usage is TRBJ1-5, with 7 bases lining up with TRBD1. The CDR3 is 16 residues long. CDR1 is MGHRA, CDR2 YSYEKL, per germline. Trimming removed 0 bases from V and 2 bases from J; junction bases left unmatched: 4. In nucleotides, the CDR3 is TGCGCCAGCAGCCAAGAGGACGGGACAGGCAATCAGCCCCAGCATTTT. Protein sequence: CASSQEDGTGNQPQHF.

This sequence joins TRBV7-8 and TRBJ1-2; 9 bases line up with TRBD1. Germline loops: CDR1 SGHVS, CDR2 FQNEAQ. This CDR3 contains 16 residues. V lost 0 bases, J lost 14 bases, and 16 bases stayed unmatched. For the CDR3, the DNA is TGTGCCAGCAGCTTAGCGCGTGGGACAGGGACCCATTGGAGTACCTTC. Translated, it gives CASSLARGTGTHWSTF. Drawing the rest from reference TRBV7-8 and TRBJ1-2, the complete variable domain is GAGVSQSPRYKVAKRGQDVALRCDPISGHVSLFWYQQALGQGPEFLTYFQNEAQLDKSGLPSDRFFAERPEGSVSTLKIQRTQQEDSAVYLCASSLARGTGTHWSTFGSGTRLTVV.

Comments on this clone: This is likely a read error, given that the CDR3 carries no conserved phenylalanine or tryptophan at its end. The rearrangement joins TRBV28 to TRBJ1-1; unclear D gene. V lost 6 bases to trimming and J lost 1 base, with 6 bases between them. CDR1 and CDR2 (germline): MDHEN, SYDVKM. This CDR3 has 12 residues. For the CDR3, the DNA is TGTGCCAGCAGGGACGGGAACACTGAAGCTTTCCTT. This encodes CASRDGNTEAFL.

This chain uses TRBV5-1 with TRBJ2-1; 14 nucleotides agree with TRBD2. Trimming cost V 2 bases and J 8 bases; bases outside gene matches: 3. The length of the CDR3 is 15 residues. Germline assignment: CDR1 SGHRS and CDR2 YFSETQ. The CDR3 DNA follows: TGCGCCAGCAGCTTCGGGACTAGCGGGAGTGATGAGCAGTTCTTC. It translates to CASSFGTSGSDEQFF.

V and J are TRBV13 and TRBJ2-2; no reliable D call. The CDR3 spans 14 residues. Trimming removed 1 base at V and 10 bases at J, with 13 bases between. Germline V lookup: CDR1 PRHDT, CDR2 FYEKMQ (reference sequence). CDR3 protein: CASSLDLGLVELFF. In DNA form, the CDR3 reads TGTGCCAGCAGCTTAGATCTTGGGCTCGTGGAGCTGTTTTTT.

The gene calls are TRBV2 and TRBJ1-3; TRBD1 might be the D (5 bases). The CDR3 sequence is 13 residues long. The V gene's germline CDR1 is SNHLY and CDR2 FYNNEI. Trimming cost V 9 bases and J 0 bases, with 9 bases left between them. CDR3 in DNA: TGTGCCAGTCGACAGCTCTCTGGAAACACCATATATTTT. Encoded protein: CASRQLSGNTIYF.

This clone was found once. This chain links TRBV25-1 with TRBJ2-1, with 8 nucleotides matching TRBD1. The V segment lost 6 bases and the J segment 7 bases; nucleotides outside the gene matches: 11. The CDR3 contains 15 residues. Germline V gives CDR1 MGHDK, CDR2 SYGVNS. CDR3 coding DNA: TGTGCCAGCAGACCAAGACAGGGGTCGGGGAATGAGCAGTTCTTC. Protein product: CASRPRQGSGNEQFF.

This clone occurred once. The chain uses TRBV5-1 and TRBJ1-6, with TRBD1 identical over 8 bases. J was trimmed by 9 bases and V by 5 bases; bases with no gene match: 4. Germline assignment: CDR1 SGHRS and CDR2 YFSETQ. This CDR3 has 13 residues. CDR3 sequence: CASRQGGSSPLHF. As DNA, the CDR3 is TGCGCCAGCAGACAGGGGGGATCTTCACCCCTCCACTTT. The full variable domain, with the rest looked up from reference TRBV5-1 and TRBJ1-6, is KAGVTQTPRYLIKTRGQQVTLSCSPISGHRSVSWYQQTPGQGLQFLFEYFSETQRNKGNFPGRFSGRQFSNSRSEMNVSTLELGDSALYLCASRQGGSSPLHFGNGTRLTVT.

This clone was counted between two and nine times. The chain joins TRBV28 to TRBJ1-4; 7 nucleotides agree with TRBD1. This CDR3 has 15 residues. V lost 5 bases, J lost 7 bases, and 10 bases stayed unmatched. Germline values: CDR1 MDHEN, CDR2 SYDVKM. Here the CDR3 DNA reads TGTGCCAGCAGTACTATTCGCCAGGGGGGTGAAAAACTGTTTTTT. It codes for CASSTIRQGGEKLFF. Together with reference TRBV28 and TRBJ1-4, the CDR3 gives the full variable domain: DVKVTQSSRYLVKRTGEKVFLECVQDMDHENMFWYRQDPGLGLRLIYFSYDVKMKEKGDIPEGYSVSREKKERFSLILESASTNQTSMYLCASSTIRQGGEKLFFGSGTQLSVL.

This clone was observed a single time. The chain joins TRBV6-6 to TRBJ2-7; TRBD1 aligns across 7 bases. The CDR3 is 14 residues long. J was trimmed by 6 bases and V by 7 bases; bases with no gene match: 12. Germline V CDR1 and CDR2: MNHNY, SVGAGI (reference sequence). The CDR3 sequence is CASKRDSATPEQYF. CDR3 bases: TGTGCCAGCAAACGGGACAGCGCAACCCCCGAGCAGTACTTC.

The rearrangement uses TRBV13 and TRBJ2-7, with 8 bases aligning to TRBD2. CDR3 length: 16 residues. CDR1 and CDR2 from the germline V gene are PRHDT and FYEKMQ (reference sequence). After removal of 0 bases from V and 7 bases from J, the junction contained 11 bases not matched to a gene. The CDR3: CASSLGGLAGPGEQYF. The CDR3 coding sequence is TGTGCCAGCAGCTTAGGTGGGCTAGCGGGTCCCGGTGAGCAGTACTTC.

The J gene is TRBJ2-7, the V gene TRBV5-1; maybe TRBD1 (6 bases). Germline-derived CDR1 and CDR2 are SGHRS and YFSETQ. The CDR3 is made up of 12 amino acids. V lost 4 bases and J lost 7, with 12 bases in between. CDR3 region: CASSTTGEEQYF. The CDR3, as DNA: TGCGCCAGCAGCACGACAGGAGAGGAGCAGTACTTC.

This chain connects TRBV6-5 to TRBJ2-7, with D maybe TRBD2 (5 bases). The germline V gene encodes CDR1 MNHEY and CDR2 SVGAGI. The CDR3 length is 13 residues. V was clipped by 5 bases and J by 6 bases, with 14 bases between them. The CDR3 region is CASSRGPAGEQYF. As DNA, the CDR3 is TGTGCCAGCAGTCGAGGGCCGGCAGGCGAGCAGTACTTC.

The chain is built from TRBV2 and TRBJ2-5; D unresolved. CDR1 is SNHLY and CDR2 is FYNNEI in the germline V gene. The V end lost 5 bases, the J end lost 2 bases, and 3 bases lay between the germline ends. The CDR3 consists of 11 residues. CDR3 residues: CASSPQETQYF. The CDR3 DNA is TGTGCCAGCAGTCCACAAGAGACCCAGTACTTC.